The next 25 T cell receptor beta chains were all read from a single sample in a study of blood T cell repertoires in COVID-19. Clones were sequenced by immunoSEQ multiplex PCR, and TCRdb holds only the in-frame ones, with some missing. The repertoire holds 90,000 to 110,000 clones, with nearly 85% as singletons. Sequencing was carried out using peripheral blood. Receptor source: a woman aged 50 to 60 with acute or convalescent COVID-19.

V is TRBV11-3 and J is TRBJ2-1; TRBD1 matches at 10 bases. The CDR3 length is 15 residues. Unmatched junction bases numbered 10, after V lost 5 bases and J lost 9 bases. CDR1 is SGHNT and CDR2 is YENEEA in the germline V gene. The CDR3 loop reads CASSPGQGISSEQFF. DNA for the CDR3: TGTGCCAGCAGCCCGGGACAGGGGATTTCAAGTGAGCAGTTCTTC.

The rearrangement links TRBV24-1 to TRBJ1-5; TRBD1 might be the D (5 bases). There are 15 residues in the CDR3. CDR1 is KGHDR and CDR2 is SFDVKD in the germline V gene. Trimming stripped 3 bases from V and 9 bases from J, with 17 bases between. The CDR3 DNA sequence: TGTGCCACCAGTGATGGGGCAGCCCCTAGCGGGCCCCAGCATTTT. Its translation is CATSDGAAPSGPQHF.

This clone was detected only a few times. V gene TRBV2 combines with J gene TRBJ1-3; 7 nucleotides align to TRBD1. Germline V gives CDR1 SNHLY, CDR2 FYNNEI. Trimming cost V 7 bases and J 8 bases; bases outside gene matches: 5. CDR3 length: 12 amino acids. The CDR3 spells CASKQGPYTIYF. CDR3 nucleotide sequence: TGTGCCAGCAAACAGGGGCCATACACCATATATTTT.

CDR3 DNA: TGCGCCAGCAGCTGGGCACCGGGACAGGGAGGAGAGACCCAGTACTTC. Protein product: CASSWAPGQGGETQYF. The chain has TRBV5-1 and TRBJ2-5, with 9 bases lining up with TRBD1. CDR1 SGHRS and CDR2 YFSETQ come from the germline V gene. V was clipped by 3 bases and J by 4 bases; unmatched bases: 10. This CDR3 spans 16 amino acids.

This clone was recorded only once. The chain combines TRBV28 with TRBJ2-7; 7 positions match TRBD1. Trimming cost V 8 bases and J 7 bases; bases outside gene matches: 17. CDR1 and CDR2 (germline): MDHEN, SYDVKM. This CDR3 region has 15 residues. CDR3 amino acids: CASFQPAQGREEQYF. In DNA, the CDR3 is TGTGCCAGCTTCCAACCGGCACAGGGGAGAGAGGAGCAGTACTTC.

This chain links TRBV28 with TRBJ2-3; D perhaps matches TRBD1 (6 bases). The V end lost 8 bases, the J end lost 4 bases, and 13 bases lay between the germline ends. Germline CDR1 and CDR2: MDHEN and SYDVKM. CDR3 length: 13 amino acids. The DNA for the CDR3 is TGTGCCAGCGGAAGGACAGCCTCAGATACGCAGTATTTT. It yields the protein CASGRTASDTQYF.

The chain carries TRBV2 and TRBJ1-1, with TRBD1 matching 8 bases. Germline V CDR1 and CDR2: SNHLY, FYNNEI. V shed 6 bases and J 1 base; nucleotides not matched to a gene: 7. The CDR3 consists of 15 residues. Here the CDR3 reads CASSRTGTGNTEAFF. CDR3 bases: TGTGCCAGCAGCCGGACAGGGACCGGGAACACTGAAGCTTTCTTT.

The CDR3 region has the DNA TGTGCCACCAGTGGACTAGGCGGGGGATCCTACAATGAGCAGTTCTTC. It translates to CATSGLGGGSYNEQFF. V usage is TRBV24-1 and J usage is TRBJ2-1; 7 bases line up with TRBD2. The germline V gene encodes CDR1 KGHDR and CDR2 SFDVKD. Trimming took 5 bases from V and 1 from J; bases not matched to a gene: 7. The CDR3 extends over 16 amino acids.

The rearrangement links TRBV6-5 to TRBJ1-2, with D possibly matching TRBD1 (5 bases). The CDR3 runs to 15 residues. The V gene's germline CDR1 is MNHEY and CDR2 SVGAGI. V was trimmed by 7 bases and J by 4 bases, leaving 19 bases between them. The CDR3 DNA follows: TGTGCCAGCACCCCTCTACAGCGGGGGATCTATGGCTACACCTTC. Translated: CASTPLQRGIYGYTF.

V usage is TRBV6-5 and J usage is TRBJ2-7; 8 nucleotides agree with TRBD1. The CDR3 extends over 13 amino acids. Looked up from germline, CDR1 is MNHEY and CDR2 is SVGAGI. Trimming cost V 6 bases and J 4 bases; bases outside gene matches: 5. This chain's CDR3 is CASSGQGKYEQYF. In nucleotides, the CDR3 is TGTGCCAGCAGCGGACAGGGAAAGTACGAGCAGTACTTC.

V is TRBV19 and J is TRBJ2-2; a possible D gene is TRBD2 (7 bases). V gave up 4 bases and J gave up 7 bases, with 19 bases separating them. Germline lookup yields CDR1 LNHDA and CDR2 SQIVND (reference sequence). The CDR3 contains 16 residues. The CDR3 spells CASSNVEGGPDGELFF. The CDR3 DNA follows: TGTGCCAGTAGTAATGTCGAGGGGGGGCCTGACGGGGAGCTGTTTTTT.

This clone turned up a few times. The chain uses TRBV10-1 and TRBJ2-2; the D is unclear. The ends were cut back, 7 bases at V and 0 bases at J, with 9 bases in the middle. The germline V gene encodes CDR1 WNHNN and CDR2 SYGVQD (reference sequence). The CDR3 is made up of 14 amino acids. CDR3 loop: CASKLSANTGELFF. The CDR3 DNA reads TGCGCCAGCAAATTATCTGCGAACACCGGGGAGCTGTTTTTT.

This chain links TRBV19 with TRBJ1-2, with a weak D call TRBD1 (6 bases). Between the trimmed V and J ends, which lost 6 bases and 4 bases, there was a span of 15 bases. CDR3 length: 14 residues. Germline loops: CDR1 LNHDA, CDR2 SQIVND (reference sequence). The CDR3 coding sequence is TGTGCCAGTAGACCATCGGACAGCACCTATGGCTACACCTTC. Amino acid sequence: CASRPSDSTYGYTF.

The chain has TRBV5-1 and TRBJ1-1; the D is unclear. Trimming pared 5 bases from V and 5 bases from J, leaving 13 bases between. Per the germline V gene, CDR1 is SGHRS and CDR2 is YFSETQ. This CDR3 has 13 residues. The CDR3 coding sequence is TGCGCCAGCAGATCCGGGGTAGAAACTGAAGCTTTCTTT. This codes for CASRSGVETEAFF.

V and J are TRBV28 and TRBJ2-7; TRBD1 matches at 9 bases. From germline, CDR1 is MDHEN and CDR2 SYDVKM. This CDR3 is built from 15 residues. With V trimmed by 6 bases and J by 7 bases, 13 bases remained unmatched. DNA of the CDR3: TGTGCCAGCAGAATAGATACAGGGGGCGCGGGGGAGCAGTACTTC. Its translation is CASRIDTGGAGEQYF.

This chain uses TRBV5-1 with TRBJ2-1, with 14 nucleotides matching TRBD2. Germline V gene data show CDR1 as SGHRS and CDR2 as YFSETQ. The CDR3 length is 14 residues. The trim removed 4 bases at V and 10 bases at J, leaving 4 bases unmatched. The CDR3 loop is CASSGRTSGGEQFF. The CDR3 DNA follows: TGCGCCAGCAGCGGACGGACTAGCGGGGGGGAGCAGTTCTTC.

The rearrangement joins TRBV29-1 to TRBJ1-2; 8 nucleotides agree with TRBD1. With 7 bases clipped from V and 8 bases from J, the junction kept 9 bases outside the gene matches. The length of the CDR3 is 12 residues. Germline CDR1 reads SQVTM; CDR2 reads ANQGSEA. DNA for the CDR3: TGCAGCGCCGAACGGGACAGGCGAGGCTACACCTTC. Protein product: CSAERDRRGYTF. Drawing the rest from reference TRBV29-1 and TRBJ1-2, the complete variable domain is SAVISQKPSRDICQRGTSLTIQCQVDSQVTMMFWYRQQPGQSLTLIATANQGSEATYESGFVIDKFPISRPNLTFSTLTVSNMSPEDSSIYLCSAERDRRGYTFGSGTRLTVV.

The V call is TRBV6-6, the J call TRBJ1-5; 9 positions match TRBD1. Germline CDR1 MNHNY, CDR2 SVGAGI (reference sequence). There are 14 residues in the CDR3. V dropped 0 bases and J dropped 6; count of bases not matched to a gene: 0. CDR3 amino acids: CASSYSTGGQPQHF. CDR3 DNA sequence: TGTGCCAGCAGTTACTCGACAGGGGGTCAGCCCCAGCATTTT.

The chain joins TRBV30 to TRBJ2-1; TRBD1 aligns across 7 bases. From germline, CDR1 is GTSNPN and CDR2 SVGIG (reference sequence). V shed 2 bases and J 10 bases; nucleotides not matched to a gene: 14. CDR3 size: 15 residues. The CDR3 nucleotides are TGTGCCTGGAGTACTCCTGGACAGGCCCCGGGGGAGCAGTTCTTC. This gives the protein CAWSTPGQAPGEQFF.

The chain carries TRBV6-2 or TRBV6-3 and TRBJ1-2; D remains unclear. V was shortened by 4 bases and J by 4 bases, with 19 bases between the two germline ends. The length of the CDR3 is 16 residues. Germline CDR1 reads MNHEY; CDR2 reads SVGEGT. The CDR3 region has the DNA TGTGCCAGCAGTTCGGACCTCGGGAAGGGCTTCTATGGCTACACCTTC. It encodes CASSSDLGKGFYGYTF.

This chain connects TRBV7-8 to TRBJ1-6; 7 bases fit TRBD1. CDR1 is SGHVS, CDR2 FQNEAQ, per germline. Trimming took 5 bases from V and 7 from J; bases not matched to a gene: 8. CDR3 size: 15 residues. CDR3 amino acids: CASSPGGRGNSPLHF. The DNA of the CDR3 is TGTGCCAGCAGCCCCGGGGGCAGGGGGAATTCACCCCTCCACTTT. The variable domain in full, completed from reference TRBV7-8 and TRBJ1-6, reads GAGVSQSPRYKVAKRGQDVALRCDPISGHVSLFWYQQALGQGPEFLTYFQNEAQLDKSGLPSDRFFAERPEGSVSTLKIQRTQQEDSAVYLCASSPGGRGNSPLHFGNGTRLTVT.

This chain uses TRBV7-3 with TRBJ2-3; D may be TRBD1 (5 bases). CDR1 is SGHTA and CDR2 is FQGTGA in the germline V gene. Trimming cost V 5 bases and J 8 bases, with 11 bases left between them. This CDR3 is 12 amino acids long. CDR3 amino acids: CASSPPQGTQYF. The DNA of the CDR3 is TGTGCCAGCAGCCCACCCCAGGGTACGCAGTATTTT. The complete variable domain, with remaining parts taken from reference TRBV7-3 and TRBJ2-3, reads GAGVSQTPSNKVTEKGKYVELRCDPISGHTALYWYRQSLGQGPEFLIYFQGTGAADDSGLPNDRFFAVRPEGSVSTLKIQRTERGDSAVYLCASSPPQGTQYFGPGTRLTVL.

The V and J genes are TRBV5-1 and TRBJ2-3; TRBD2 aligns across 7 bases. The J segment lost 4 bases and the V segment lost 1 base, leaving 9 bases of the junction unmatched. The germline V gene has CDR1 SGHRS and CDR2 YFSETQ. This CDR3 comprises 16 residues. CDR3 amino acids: CASSLFLTGGPDTQYF. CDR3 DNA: TGCGCCAGCAGCTTGTTCCTCACGGGGGGTCCAGATACGCAGTATTTT.

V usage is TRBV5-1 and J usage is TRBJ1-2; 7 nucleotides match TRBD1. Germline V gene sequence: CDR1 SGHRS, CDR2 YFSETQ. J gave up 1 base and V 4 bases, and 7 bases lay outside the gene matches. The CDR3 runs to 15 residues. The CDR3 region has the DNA TGCGCCAGCAGCCTTCAGGGGGACTTTAACTATGGCTACACCTTC. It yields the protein CASSLQGDFNYGYTF.

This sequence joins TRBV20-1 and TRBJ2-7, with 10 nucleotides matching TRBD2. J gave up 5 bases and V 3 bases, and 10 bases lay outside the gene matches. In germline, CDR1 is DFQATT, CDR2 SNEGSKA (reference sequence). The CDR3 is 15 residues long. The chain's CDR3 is CSASPPSGGLNEQYF. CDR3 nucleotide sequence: TGCAGTGCTAGTCCTCCTAGCGGGGGATTAAACGAGCAGTACTTC.